This passage covers 28 T cell receptor beta chains from one sample sequenced in a study of shared clonotypes between healthy human individuals. Sequenced by immunoSEQ multiplex PCR; TCRdb stores in-frame clones only, minus some. The sample includes hundreds of thousands of clones, about 80% of them seen just once. What was sequenced was memory CD4+ T cells sorted from blood. The subset: CD45RA-negative fraction. These receptor sequences come from a woman in her 30s in good health.

This chain uses TRBV7-9 with TRBJ2-1; TRBD2 matches 12 bases. The V segment lost 4 bases and the J segment 7 bases; nucleotides outside the gene matches: 5. Germline V gene lookup returns CDR1 SEHNR and CDR2 FQNEAQ (reference sequence). This CDR3 has 15 amino acids. The CDR3 reads CASSSSGRAGNEQFF. CDR3 nucleotides: TGTGCCAGCAGCTCTAGCGGGAGGGCCGGTAATGAGCAGTTCTTC.

V usage is TRBV11-3 and J usage is TRBJ2-1, with D possibly TRBD1 on 6 matching bases. CDR3 length: 14 amino acids. Trimming removed 5 bases from V and 6 bases from J, with 14 bases in between. Per germline, CDR1 SGHNT and CDR2 YENEEA. The CDR3 sequence: CASSDGQTFNEQFF. CDR3 bases: TGTGCCAGCAGCGACGGACAGACCTTCAATGAGCAGTTCTTC.

The chain recombines TRBV7-3 with TRBJ2-5, with D hard to call. This CDR3 has 14 amino acids. The V gene lost 1 base and the J gene lost 7 bases, with 13 bases spanning the gap. Germline values: CDR1 SGHTA, CDR2 FQGTGA. In nucleotides, the CDR3 is TGTGCCAGCAGCTTAAGCCCAGAGTTTGGGACCCAGTACTTC. It translates to CASSLSPEFGTQYF.

CDR3 sequence reads: CASSEAASGSGANTGELFF. The CDR3 region has the DNA TGTGCCAGCAGTGAGGCGGCTAGCGGGAGTGGGGCGAACACCGGGGAGCTGTTTTTT. This rearrangement joins TRBV6-1 to TRBJ2-2; TRBD2 matches at 10 bases. The ends lost 3 bases at V and 0 bases at J; junction bases unmatched: 10. This CDR3 has 19 residues. Per germline, CDR1 MNHNS and CDR2 SASEGT.

This chain joins TRBV7-8 and TRBJ1-1; TRBD1 aligns across 9 bases. The trim removed 3 bases at V and 11 bases at J, leaving 7 bases unmatched. CDR3 length: 13 amino acids. Germline V CDR1 and CDR2: SGHVS, FQNEAQ. CDR3 sequence (DNA): TGTGCCAGCAGCTTGGCGGACAGGGGACGGGCTTTCTTT. It encodes CASSLADRGRAFF.

J is TRBJ2-3 and V is TRBV5-1, with 9 bases identical to TRBD2. Germline V gene lookup returns CDR1 SGHRS and CDR2 YFSETQ. The CDR3 contains 18 residues. V trimming: 4 bases; J trimming: 0 bases; junction bases outside the gene matches: 12. The CDR3 loop reads CASSRTLAGNPSTDTQYF. The CDR3 bases are TGCGCCAGCAGCAGAACCCTAGCGGGAAATCCTAGCACAGATACGCAGTATTTT.

This chain links TRBV9 with TRBJ1-5, with 8 bases lining up with TRBD1. The CDR3 consists of 14 residues. V was pared by 4 bases and J by 3 bases, with 3 bases of the junction left unmatched. From germline, CDR1 is SGDLS and CDR2 YYNGEE. DNA of the CDR3: TGTGCCAGCAGCTTGACAGGGGACAATCAGCCCCAGCATTTT. Residues: CASSLTGDNQPQHF.

This clone has just a few counts. This chain connects TRBV28 to TRBJ2-2, with D perhaps TRBD2 (5 bases). Trimming removed 8 bases from V and 3 bases from J, with 16 bases in between. The CDR3 spans 15 residues. The germline CDR1 and CDR2 sequences are MDHEN and SYDVKM. Here the CDR3 reads CASVRGVLDTGELFF. The CDR3 region has the DNA TGTGCCAGCGTACGGGGAGTGTTGGACACCGGGGAGCTGTTTTTT.

The J gene is TRBJ2-5, the V gene TRBV7-9; 7 bases line up with TRBD1. CDR3 length: 13 amino acids. Germline V gives CDR1 SEHNR, CDR2 FQNEAQ (reference sequence). The ends lost 4 bases at V and 5 bases at J; junction bases unmatched: 4. The CDR3 sequence is CASSSSRGETQYF. CDR3 in DNA: TGTGCCAGCAGCTCAAGCAGGGGGGAGACCCAGTACTTC.

This clone was observed a handful of times. V gene TRBV7-8 combines with J gene TRBJ2-1; a possible D gene is TRBD2 (5 bases). CDR1 is SGHVS and CDR2 is FQNEAQ in the germline V gene. V shed 2 bases and J shed 4 bases, with 9 bases lying between them. The CDR3 contains 14 residues. CDR3 loop: CASSLREGYNEQFF. In DNA form, the CDR3 reads TGTGCCAGCAGCTTACGAGAGGGATACAATGAGCAGTTCTTC.

The chain couples TRBV28 to TRBJ2-1; 14 bases map to TRBD2. Germline V gene data show CDR1 as MDHEN and CDR2 as SYDVKM. The ends lost 6 bases at V and 7 bases at J; junction bases unmatched: 11. This CDR3 has 17 amino acids. CDR3: CASRVGGTSGSNNEQFF. CDR3 nucleotides: TGTGCCAGCAGGGTTGGGGGGACTAGCGGGAGTAATAATGAGCAGTTCTTC. Drawing the rest from reference TRBV28 and TRBJ2-1, the complete variable domain is DVKVTQSSRYLVKRTGEKVFLECVQDMDHENMFWYRQDPGLGLRLIYFSYDVKMKEKGDIPEGYSVSREKKERFSLILESASTNQTSMYLCASRVGGTSGSNNEQFFGPGTRLTVL.

This clone has a handful of counts. Given a much more abundant clone one base away, this may be a read error. Other nucleotide sequences from this sample produce the same CDR3. This chain uses TRBV5-1 with TRBJ2-1, with D unclear. Trimming removed 0 bases at V and 4 bases at J, with 8 bases between. This CDR3 is built from 14 residues. Germline loops: CDR1 SGHRS, CDR2 YFSETQ. CDR3 in DNA: TGCGCCAGCAGCTTGGAGGGCGGATACAATGAGCAGTTCTTC. This codes for CASSLEGGYNEQFF.

The genes are TRBV28 and TRBJ1-3; a possible D gene is TRBD1 (5 bases). Germline CDR1 MDHEN, CDR2 SYDVKM. The CDR3 is 15 residues long. With 5 bases removed from V and 4 bases from J, the gap between germline ends came to 15 bases. As DNA, the CDR3 is TGTGCCAGCAGTCTCCCCGGGGCAGTCGGAAACACCATATATTTT. Amino acids: CASSLPGAVGNTIYF.

The chain employs TRBV7-7 and TRBJ2-5, with D possibly matching TRBD2 (5 bases). The V end was cut by 4 bases, the J end by 7 bases, with 22 bases between. The CDR3 spans 16 residues. In germline, CDR1 is SSHAT, CDR2 FNYEAQ (reference sequence). The CDR3 DNA sequence: TGTGCCAGCAGCTCTACCGCCGGGGAGAGTATCGGGACCCAGTACTTC. Encoded protein: CASSSTAGESIGTQYF.

This clone was counted only a few times. The chain combines TRBV11-2 with TRBJ1-3; the D is unclear. Germline-derived CDR1 and CDR2 are SGHAT and FQNNGV. V was cut by 0 bases and J by 0 bases, with 9 bases left in between. The CDR3 consists of 16 residues. CDR3 protein: CASSLDPSVSGNTIYF. The CDR3 nucleotides are TGTGCCAGCAGCTTAGATCCGAGCGTCTCTGGAAACACCATATATTTT.

The rearrangement links TRBV19 to TRBJ1-1; D gene unclear. This CDR3 contains 14 residues. V lost 3 bases and J lost 2, with 10 bases in between. The germline CDR1 and CDR2 sequences are LNHDA and SQIVND (reference sequence). The CDR3 nucleotides read TGTGCCAGTAGTATCTGGACGAGAAACACTGAAGCTTTCTTT. Translation gives CASSIWTRNTEAFF.

The rearrangement links TRBV6-5 to TRBJ2-5, with D perhaps matching TRBD2 (5 bases). CDR3 length: 13 amino acids. V shed 6 bases and J shed 0 bases, with 8 bases lying between them. Germline values: CDR1 MNHEY, CDR2 SVGAGI. The CDR3 sequence: CASRGVNQETQYF. In DNA form, the CDR3 reads TGTGCCAGCAGGGGAGTAAACCAAGAGACCCAGTACTTC.

The rearrangement links TRBV11-2 to TRBJ2-7; the match to TRBD2 covers 16 bases. Germline values: CDR1 SGHAT, CDR2 FQNNGV. J lost 6 bases, V lost 5 bases, and 4 bases had no gene match. There are 15 residues in the CDR3. The CDR3 loop is CASSTGLAGGPEQYF. The CDR3 DNA reads as TGTGCCAGCAGCACGGGACTAGCGGGAGGGCCCGAGCAGTACTTC.

The chain recombines TRBV19 with TRBJ2-3; tentative D call: TRBD2 (6 bases). Trimming shortened V by 4 bases and J by 1 base, and 15 bases separated the two germline ends. Germline V gene data show CDR1 as LNHDA and CDR2 as SQIVND (reference sequence). The CDR3 covers 16 residues. DNA of the CDR3: TGTGCCAGTAGTACCATTAGTGGGGAGGGCACAGATACGCAGTATTTT. Residues: CASSTISGEGTDTQYF.

The chain links TRBV4-1 to TRBJ2-3, with TRBD2 as a possible D gene (6 bases). Germline loops: CDR1 MGHRA, CDR2 YSYEKL. Trimming took 2 bases from V and 1 from J, leaving 10 bases between them. The CDR3 is made up of 15 amino acids. CDR3 residues: CASSQLRGRTDTQYF. In nucleotides, the CDR3 is TGCGCCAGCAGCCAATTGCGGGGCCGCACAGATACGCAGTATTTT.

The gene calls are TRBV9 and TRBJ2-1; a possible D gene is TRBD2 (5 bases). CDR1 SGDLS and CDR2 YYNGEE come from the germline V gene. CDR3 length: 15 residues. V was shortened by 0 bases and J by 4 bases, with 11 bases between the two germline ends. The CDR3 reads CASSVDGAEYNEQFF. The CDR3 bases are TGTGCCAGCAGCGTAGATGGAGCGGAGTACAATGAGCAGTTCTTC. Full variable domain (rest looked up from reference TRBV9 and TRBJ2-1): DSGVTQTPKHLITATGQRVTLRCSPRSGDLSVYWYQQSLDQGLQFLIQYYNGEERAKGNILERFSAQQFPDLHSELNLSSLELGDSALYFCASSVDGAEYNEQFFGPGTRLTVL.

The rearrangement joins TRBV6-6 to TRBJ2-7; 9 bases are shared with TRBD1. Unmatched junction bases numbered 13, after V lost 5 bases and J lost 5 bases. CDR1 is MNHNY, CDR2 SVGAGI, per germline (reference sequence). The CDR3 has 16 amino acids. The chain's CDR3 is CASSPQSGTGSHEQYF. In DNA, the CDR3 is TGTGCCAGCAGTCCTCAATCCGGGACAGGGTCACACGAGCAGTACTTC.

This clone was recorded a few times. Its ends do not fully match the called genes, so a read error is possible. This sequence joins TRBV30 and TRBJ1-2; 9 nucleotides match TRBD1. CDR1 and CDR2 from the germline V gene are GTSNPN and SVGIG (reference sequence). The CDR3 loop spans 14 amino acids. CDR3 coding DNA: TGTGCCTGGAGTAAGGGCTCGGGACAGGGTCACCTGGGCTTC. Encoded protein: CAWSKGSGQGHLGF.

This clone appeared many times. V usage is TRBV28 and J usage is TRBJ2-7; perhaps TRBD2 as D (6 bases). The length of the CDR3 is 16 residues. Germline assignment: CDR1 MDHEN and CDR2 SYDVKM. V dropped 4 bases and J dropped 4 bases, with 20 bases sitting between them. The CDR3, as DNA: TGTGCCAGCAGTTCCAAAGAGCCGGGACTTAGATACGAGCAGTACTTC. This sequence encodes CASSSKEPGLRYEQYF.

The chain employs TRBV2 and TRBJ1-3, with D unclear. Trimming cost V 8 bases and J 0 bases, with 11 bases left between them. There are 14 residues in the CDR3. Germline V gives CDR1 SNHLY, CDR2 FYNNEI. The CDR3 loop is CASSDLYSGNTIYF. The CDR3 region has the DNA TGTGCCAGCTCTGATCTTTACTCTGGAAACACCATATATTTT.

This rearrangement joins TRBV5-8 to TRBJ2-7, with D maybe TRBD2 (5 bases). Germline lookup yields CDR1 SGHTS and CDR2 YDEGEE. V lost 2 bases to trimming and J lost 6 bases, with 9 bases between them. The CDR3 has 12 amino acids. CDR3 in amino acids: CASSLGSSEQYF. The CDR3 DNA is TGTGCCAGCAGCTTAGGGAGCTCCGAGCAGTACTTC.

This clone was detected only a few times. Other DNA sequences in this specimen translate into the identical CDR3. V gene TRBV5-1 combines with J gene TRBJ1-1, with D unresolved. The CDR3 consists of 13 residues. Trimming took off 4 bases at V and 1 base at J, with 8 bases between the two ends. CDR1 SGHRS and CDR2 YFSETQ come from the germline V gene. The CDR3 here is CASSPDGNTEAFF. In DNA, the CDR3 is TGCGCCAGCAGCCCCGACGGGAACACTGAAGCTTTCTTT.

This clone showed up just a few times. The J gene is TRBJ2-5, the V gene TRBV28; TRBD2 is a possible D gene (6 bases). Matching the DNA end better, TRBJ2-7 makes the J call doubtful. The CDR3 spans 14 residues. Germline CDR1 is MDHEN and CDR2 is SYDVKM. The CDR3, as DNA: TGTGCCAGCAGTGGGGGGTACGGGGACTACGAGCAGTACTTC. Translated, it gives CASSGGYGDYEQYF.